This T cell receptor (beta chain) came from a study of control samples from healthy donors and cancer patients. Data came from immunoSEQ multiplex PCR; TCRdb stores just in-frame clones and leaves some out. The table has 2,900 or so clones, roughly 74% seen once; the top ten hold 25% to 35%. The V gene's germline CDR1 is LNHDA and CDR2 SQIVND (reference sequence). Between the trimmed V and J ends, which lost 5 bases and 6 bases, there was a span of 14 bases. The CDR3 is made up of 14 amino acids. The receptor was isolated from a male donor with melanoma. Sequencing was carried out using formalin-fixed, paraffin-embedded tissue. This chain connects TRBV19 to TRBJ2-1; D gene uncertain. CDR3 sequence reads: CASSSRAWPNEQFF. In nucleotides, the CDR3 is TGTGCCAGTAGTTCCCGAGCGTGGCCCAATGAGCAGTTCTTC.